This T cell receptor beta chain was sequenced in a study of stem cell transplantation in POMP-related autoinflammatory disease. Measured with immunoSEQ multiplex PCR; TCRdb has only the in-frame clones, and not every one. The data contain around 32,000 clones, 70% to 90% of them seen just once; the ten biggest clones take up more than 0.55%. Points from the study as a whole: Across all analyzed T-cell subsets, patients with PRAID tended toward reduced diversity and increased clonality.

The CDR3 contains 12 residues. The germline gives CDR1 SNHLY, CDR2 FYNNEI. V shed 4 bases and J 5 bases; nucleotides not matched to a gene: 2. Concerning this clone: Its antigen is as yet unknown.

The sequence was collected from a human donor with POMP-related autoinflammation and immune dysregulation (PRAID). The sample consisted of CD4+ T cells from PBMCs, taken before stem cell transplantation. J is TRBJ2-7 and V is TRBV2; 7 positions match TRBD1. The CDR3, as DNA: TGTGCCAGCAGTGCAGACAGGGACGAGCAGTACTTC. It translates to CASSADRDEQYF.